This TCR beta chain emerged from a study of a mutant IDH1 vaccine in newly diagnosed glioma. Study-level information: Most patients had radiochemotherapy with temozolomide before enrollment; others had one alone. General study points: Immune responses induced by vaccination arose in approximately 92% of the patients. Changes in top peripheral clonotypes did not appear linked to pseudoprogression.

Worth noting for this clone: Its target is unknown.

Noted time point: baseline, week 1 (first vaccination visit). This sample's treatment: pre-vaccination baseline after standard-of-care therapy. Donor tumors were new WHO grade 3 or 4 IDH1-mutant, ATRX-lost astrocytomas. The method was immunoSEQ multiplex PCR; TCRdb's version includes in-frame clones alone and lacks a portion of them. The data hold 40,000 or so clones, with roughly 92% observed a single time. The clonotype originates from a man aged 18-30 years with glioma. Specimen: PBMCs, collected from a glioma patient treated with radiotherapy, temozolomide or both.

The CDR3 region is CSVATGDSYEQYF. In DNA form, the CDR3 reads TGCAGCGTAGCCACAGGGGACTCCTACGAGCAGTACTTC. The V call is TRBV29-1, the J call TRBJ2-7, with 7 bases identical to TRBD1. Trimming cost V 6 bases and J 0 bases; bases outside gene matches: 5. Germline V gene sequence: CDR1 SQVTM, CDR2 ANQGSEA. The CDR3 has 13 residues.